The 11 T cell receptor beta chains in this list originate from one sample, sequenced in a study of identifying expanded T cells in peripheral blood. Here immunoSEQ multiplex PCR was the method, and the copy in TCRdb shows in-frame clones only, minus some. The sample has roughly 100,000 clones; around 88% are singletons. Sequenced material: blood. The receptors were sampled from a person aged 18 to 75 in good health.

This clone was seen only a few times. The gene calls are TRBV2 and TRBJ1-1, with 7 bases aligning to TRBD1. The germline V gene has CDR1 SNHLY and CDR2 FYNNEI. After removal of 7 bases from V and 1 base from J, the junction contained 3 bases not matched to a gene. The length of the CDR3 is 13 residues. The CDR3 loop is CASTRQGNTEAFF. The CDR3 DNA reads TGTGCCAGCACTAGACAGGGGAACACTGAAGCTTTCTTT.

This clone was observed a handful of times. V and J are TRBV5-1 and TRBJ1-1; D is perhaps TRBD1 (6 bases). Germline assignment: CDR1 SGHRS and CDR2 YFSETQ. This CDR3 is 17 amino acids long. V shed 4 bases and J shed 0 bases, with 19 bases lying between them. CDR3 protein: CASSPTGQTRMNTEAFF. The DNA for the CDR3 is TGCGCCAGCAGCCCAACGGGACAAACAAGAATGAACACTGAAGCTTTCTTT.

The chain couples TRBV27 to TRBJ1-5; D not resolved. Between the trimmed V and J ends, which lost 5 bases and 4 bases, there was a span of 6 bases. Per the germline V gene, CDR1 is MNHEY and CDR2 is SMNVEV (reference sequence). This CDR3 has 12 residues. CDR3 sequence reads: CASSPGNQPQHF. The DNA of the CDR3 is TGTGCCAGCAGTCCCGGGAATCAGCCCCAGCATTTT.

J is TRBJ2-1 and V is TRBV6-5; TRBD1 aligns across 10 bases. From germline, CDR1 is MNHEY and CDR2 SVGAGI. Trimming cost V 5 bases and J 6 bases; bases outside gene matches: 7. The CDR3 is made up of 15 amino acids. The CDR3 nucleotides read TGTGCCAGCAGTAGGGGACAGGGGTTGAGCAATGAGCAGTTCTTC. It is translated as CASSRGQGLSNEQFF.

The V call is TRBV2, the J call TRBJ2-2; D is uncertain. The germline V gene encodes CDR1 SNHLY and CDR2 FYNNEI. Trimming removed 1 base at V and 5 bases at J, with 14 bases between. This CDR3 has 16 residues. CDR3 in amino acids: CASSEGQLLRTGELFF. The CDR3 DNA is TGTGCCAGCAGTGAAGGGCAACTCCTCAGGACCGGGGAGCTGTTTTTT.

The rearrangement links TRBV29-1 to TRBJ1-1; D not certain. Germline-derived CDR1 and CDR2 are SQVTM and ANQGSEA. The V and J ends lost 0 bases and 2 bases respectively, with 7 bases between them. CDR3 length: 13 residues. CDR3 in amino acids: CSVEDPRNTEAFF. In DNA, the CDR3 is TGCAGCGTTGAAGATCCCCGTAACACTGAAGCTTTCTTT.

J is TRBJ2-1 and V is TRBV7-9; D gene unclear. This CDR3 is 12 amino acids long. Germline CDR1 and CDR2: SEHNR and FQNEAQ (reference sequence). Trimming pared 4 bases from V and 12 bases from J, leaving 13 bases between. CDR3 DNA: TGTGCCAGCAGCTCCCGTGCGGTTGTGCAGTTCTTC. Protein product: CASSSRAVVQFF.

V gene TRBV19 combines with J gene TRBJ1-3; D gene ambiguous. V lost 6 bases to trimming and J lost 0 bases, with 12 bases between them. The CDR3 loop spans 15 amino acids. Germline V lookup: CDR1 LNHDA, CDR2 SQIVND (reference sequence). The CDR3 loop reads CASSPTTDSGNTIYF. In nucleotides, the CDR3 is TGTGCCAGTAGCCCTACGACGGACTCTGGAAACACCATATATTTT.

In this sample, this clone turned up once. The chain carries TRBV25-1 and TRBJ1-1, with D unresolved. This CDR3 contains 12 residues. Germline-derived CDR1 and CDR2 are MGHDK and SYGVNS. Between the trimmed V and J ends, which lost 10 bases and 1 base, there was a span of 10 bases. CDR3 region: CATRLGNTEAFF. The DNA for the CDR3 is TGTGCCACACGGTTGGGGAACACTGAAGCTTTCTTT.

The V gene is TRBV2, the J gene TRBJ1-4; D is possibly TRBD1 (6 bases). The CDR3 sequence is 15 residues long. V was cut by 4 bases and J by 3 bases, with 12 bases left in between. The germline CDR1 and CDR2 sequences are SNHLY and FYNNEI. The CDR3 DNA sequence: TGTGCCAGCAGTGGCCGGGGGCAATCTAATGAAAAACTGTTTTTT. Protein product: CASSGRGQSNEKLFF. The complete variable domain, with remaining parts taken from reference TRBV2 and TRBJ1-4, reads EPEVTQTPSHQVTQMGQEVILRCVPISNHLYFYWYRQILGQKVEFLVSFYNNEISEKSEIFDDQFSVERPDGSNFTLKIRSTKLEDSAMYFCASSGRGQSNEKLFFGSGTQLSVL.

The chain is built from TRBV5-1 and TRBJ1-1; D not certain. The CDR3 sequence is 15 residues long. Trimming cost V 7 bases and J 0 bases, with 16 bases left between them. The germline V gene encodes CDR1 SGHRS and CDR2 YFSETQ. The CDR3 DNA reads as TGCGCCAGCCGGCGACTCGGGATCTTGAACACTGAAGCTTTCTTT. Amino acids: CASRRLGILNTEAFF.